What follows describes a single T cell receptor (beta chain). The data originate from a study of cytomegalovirus exposure and HLA in healthy donors. The repertoire was sequenced with immunoSEQ multiplex PCR; TCRdb's copy has only in-frame clones and lacks some. The sample yields about 160,000 clones, 70% to 90% seen once. This CDR3 has 13 residues. V was pared by 1 base and J by 5 bases, with 9 bases between. Looked up from germline, CDR1 is SEHNR and CDR2 is FQNEAQ (reference sequence). The chain joins TRBV7-9 to TRBJ2-7, with D possibly TRBD1 on 5 matching bases. The TCR comes from a woman between 18 and 30 years old in good health and CMV-seronegative. Sequenced material: PBMCs. The CDR3 DNA reads as TGTGCCAGCAGCTTAGTTCAAGGGGACGAGCAGTACTTC. Residues: CASSLVQGDEQYF.